This TCR beta chain was found in a study of T-cell reconstitution after alpha-beta-depleted transplantation in children. The table lists this clonotype with a few counts. This CDR3 has 14 amino acids. The germline gives CDR1 KGHSH, CDR2 LQKENI. Between the trimmed V and J ends, which lost 5 bases and 1 base, there was a span of 11 bases. Preparation of the TCRbeta library involved a method that used unique molecular identifiers. TCRdb fed the PCR reads into MiXCR, producing one record per CDR3 protein. The sample includes 500,000 to 650,000 distinct CDR3 sequences, about 10% of them seen just once. The chain carries TRBV18 and TRBJ1-1; perhaps TRBD1 as D (5 bases). The sequencing used PBMCs, mostly from graft donor cells, collected 180 days after TCRalphabeta/CD19-depleted stem cell transplant. This receptor was taken from a female patient aged 2-15 years who had a stem cell transplant for aplastic anemia, so the T cells may come from the graft donor. CDR3 sequence (DNA): TGTGCCAGCTCATCCCAGGGCCCGAACACTGAAGCTTTCTTT. Protein sequence: CASSSQGPNTEAFF.